This is a list of T cell receptor beta chains from one sample in a study of patients and donors after allogeneic stem cell transplantation. TCRdb recomputed calls from the RT-PCR reads with MiXCR, one row per CDR3 protein. The table includes some 960,000 distinct CDR3 sequences, around 17% detected once. The specimen was blood, either unsorted or a sorted T cell fraction (not recorded which). Receptors originate from a human donor who was either an allogeneic HSCT recipient or a stem cell or donor lymphocyte infusion donor (not recorded which). It is not recorded whose cells these are; they may come from a transplant donor. The CDR3 runs from the conserved cysteine through the conserved F or W. Each record gives: V gene, clone size, J gene, D gene, CDR3 protein, CDR3 DNA. D genes are given only for firm matches. The listing skips clone size in some rows; elsewhere it reads once, few, many or a size class.

v_call: TRBV7-8
clone_size: .
j_call: TRBJ1-1
d_call: .
cdr3_aa: CASRPRVLNTEAFF
cdr3_nt: TGTGCCAGCAGACCCAGGGTACTGAACACTGAAGCTTTCTTT

v_call: TRBV29-1
clone_size: many
j_call: TRBJ2-3
d_call: .
cdr3_aa: CAARPDTDTQYF
cdr3_nt: TGCGCGGCGAGGCCAGACACAGATACGCAGTATTTT

v_call: TRBV12-3/TRBV12-4
clone_size: many
j_call: TRBJ1-4
d_call: .
cdr3_aa: CASSSPGNEKLFF
cdr3_nt: TGTGCCAGCAGTTCCCCAGGAAATGAAAAACTGTTTTTT

v_call: TRBV5-1
clone_size: .
j_call: TRBJ1-2
d_call: .
cdr3_aa: CASSLKFNYGYTF
cdr3_nt: TGCGCCAGCAGCTTGAAGTTTAACTATGGCTACACCTTC

v_call: TRBV19
clone_size: .
j_call: TRBJ2-1
d_call: TRBD2
cdr3_aa: CASSIEGLADNEQFF
cdr3_nt: TGTGCCAGTAGTATAGAGGGACTAGCGGACAATGAGCAGTTCTTC

v_call: TRBV29-1
clone_size: .
j_call: TRBJ2-1
d_call: .
cdr3_aa: CSTIGVKSSYNEQFF
cdr3_nt: TGCAGCACAATAGGAGTCAAAAGCTCCTACAATGAGCAGTTCTTC

v_call: TRBV25-1
clone_size: few
j_call: TRBJ1-2
d_call: .
cdr3_aa: CASSETGQYGYTF
cdr3_nt: TGTGCCAGCAGTGAAACAGGGCAGTATGGCTACACCTTC

v_call: TRBV9
clone_size: .
j_call: TRBJ1-5
d_call: .
cdr3_aa: CASSVEPNQPQHF
cdr3_nt: TGTGCCAGCAGCGTAGAGCCCAATCAGCCCCAGCATTTT

v_call: TRBV6-2/TRBV6-3
clone_size: few
j_call: TRBJ2-7
d_call: .
cdr3_aa: CASSYGGTTNYEQYF
cdr3_nt: TGTGCCAGCAGTTACGGTGGCACTACCAACTACGAGCAGTACTTC

v_call: TRBV11-1
clone_size: .
j_call: TRBJ1-6
d_call: .
cdr3_aa: CASSLKRGGKSPLHF
cdr3_nt: TGTGCCAGCAGCTTAAAGCGGGGTGGGAAATCACCCCTCCACTTT

v_call: TRBV5-1
clone_size: few
j_call: TRBJ2-1
d_call: .
cdr3_aa: CASRGPLNEQFF
cdr3_nt: TGCGCCAGCAGGGGACCCTTAAATGAGCAGTTCTTC

v_call: TRBV9
clone_size: few
j_call: TRBJ2-1
d_call: TRBD2
cdr3_aa: CASSVGLAGGGDEQFF
cdr3_nt: TGTGCCAGCAGCGTCGGACTAGCGGGAGGTGGGGATGAGCAGTTCTTC

v_call: TRBV9
clone_size: .
j_call: TRBJ2-1
d_call: .
cdr3_aa: CASSVGSGYRLDYNEQFF
cdr3_nt: TGTGCCAGCAGCGTAGGTTCGGGCTACCGACTGGACTACAATGAGCAGTTCTTC

v_call: TRBV10-2
clone_size: .
j_call: TRBJ2-7
d_call: TRBD1
cdr3_aa: CASSEYGQGAIYEQYF
cdr3_nt: TGCGCCAGCAGTGAGTATGGACAGGGGGCTATCTACGAGCAGTACTTC

v_call: TRBV6-1
clone_size: few
j_call: TRBJ2-1
d_call: TRBD1
cdr3_aa: CASSARGQGSVNEQFF
cdr3_nt: TGTGCCAGCAGTGCGAGGGGACAGGGATCCGTCAATGAGCAGTTCTTC

v_call: TRBV20-1
clone_size: .
j_call: TRBJ2-7
d_call: TRBD2
cdr3_aa: CSANPLSGVYEQYF
cdr3_nt: TGCAGTGCCAACCCATTAAGCGGGGTCTACGAGCAGTACTTC

v_call: TRBV4-3
clone_size: .
j_call: TRBJ2-1
d_call: TRBD2
cdr3_aa: CASSQELAGVRNEQFF
cdr3_nt: TGCGCCAGCAGCCAAGAGCTAGCGGGTGTAAGGAATGAGCAGTTCTTC

v_call: TRBV12-3/TRBV12-4
clone_size: many
j_call: TRBJ1-2
d_call: .
cdr3_aa: CASSPFEDF
cdr3_nt: TGTGCCAGCAGCCCCTTTGAAGACTTC

v_call: TRBV3-1
clone_size: few
j_call: TRBJ2-5
d_call: .
cdr3_aa: CASSQVRIQETQYF
cdr3_nt: TGTGCCAGCAGCCAAGTTCGAATTCAAGAGACCCAGTACTTC

v_call: TRBV5-1
clone_size: .
j_call: TRBJ2-1
d_call: TRBD2
cdr3_aa: CASSLGFGTSDSRGQFF
cdr3_nt: TGCGCCAGCAGCTTGGGGTTTGGGACTAGCGACTCTAGGGGGCAGTTCTTC

v_call: TRBV6-1
clone_size: .
j_call: TRBJ2-1
d_call: TRBD2
cdr3_aa: CASSKTSGSRHEQFF
cdr3_nt: TGTGCCAGCAGTAAGACTAGCGGGTCCCGCCATGAGCAGTTCTTC